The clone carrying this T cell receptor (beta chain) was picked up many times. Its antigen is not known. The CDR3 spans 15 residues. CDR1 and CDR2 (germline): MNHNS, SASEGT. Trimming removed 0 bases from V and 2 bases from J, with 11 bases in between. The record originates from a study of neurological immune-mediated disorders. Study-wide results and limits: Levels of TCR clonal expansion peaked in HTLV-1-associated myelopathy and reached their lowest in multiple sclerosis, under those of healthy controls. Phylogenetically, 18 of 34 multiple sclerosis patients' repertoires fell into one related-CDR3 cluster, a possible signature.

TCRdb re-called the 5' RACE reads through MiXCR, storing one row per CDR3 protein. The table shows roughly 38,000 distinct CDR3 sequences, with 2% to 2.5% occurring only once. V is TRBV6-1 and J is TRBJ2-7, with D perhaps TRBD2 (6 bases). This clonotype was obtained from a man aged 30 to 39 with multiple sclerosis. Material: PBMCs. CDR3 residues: CASSEAEGGPYEQYF. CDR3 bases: TGTGCCAGCAGTGAAGCCGAGGGAGGCCCCTACGAGCAGTACTTC.